This paragraph covers one T cell receptor (beta chain) sequence. Germline V CDR1 and CDR2: SGHRS, YFSETQ. The CDR3 contains 16 residues. V lost 4 bases to trimming and J lost 3 bases, with 18 bases between them. This entry is derived from a study of blood T cell repertoires in COVID-19. Libraries were prepared by immunoSEQ multiplex PCR; TCRdb keeps only in-frame clonotypes and omits some of them. The sample yields almost 200,000 clones, around 79% seen once. The sample consisted of peripheral blood. The chain couples TRBV5-1 to TRBJ2-3; possibly TRBD2 for D (6 bases). The sequence derives from a woman aged 40 to 50 with COVID-19, enrolled during active disease. CDR3 residues: CASSRPGGSATDTQYF. For the CDR3, the DNA is TGCGCCAGCAGCCGCCCCGGGGGTAGCGCGACAGATACGCAGTATTTT.